Sequencing of this TCR beta chain was carried out in a study of cytomegalovirus exposure and HLA in healthy donors. Points from the study as a whole: CMV serostatus stood as the only immune exposure information on hand. The study flagged roughly 160 TCR beta chains as cytomegalovirus-associated. Analyzed later, most CMV-associated TCR beta chains appeared HLA-restricted.

A note on this clone: Its target is not known.

Trimming removed 5 bases at V and 3 bases at J, with 5 bases between. The CDR3 runs to 10 residues. CDR1 is GTSNPN, CDR2 SVGIG, per germline (reference sequence). Use of 60 Vbeta and 13 Jbeta primers characterized the PCR. The protocol was immunoSEQ multiplex PCR, while the TCRdb copy is restricted to in-frame clones and leaves out a portion. The repertoire includes about 140,000 clones, 79% of them detected once, and 2.5% to 3.5% sits in the top ten. The source is a female donor in good health and CMV-seronegative. Sequenced material: PBMCs. The V call is TRBV30, the J call TRBJ2-7, with unresolved D. CDR3 sequence reads: CAWGLYEQYF. The CDR3 DNA sequence: TGTGCCTGGGGCCTCTACGAGCAGTACTTC.